Shown below are 14 T cell receptor beta chains from a single sample sequenced in a study of T-cell reconstitution after alpha-beta-depleted transplantation in children. The authors prepared the TCRbeta library with unique molecular identifiers. TCRdb reanalysed the PCR reads using MiXCR and keeps one entry per CDR3 protein. The sample holds roughly 300,000 distinct CDR3 sequences, roughly 10% seen once. Here the sequenced sample was peripheral blood, taken 180 days after TCRalphabeta/CD19-depleted stem cell transplant. The source of these receptors is a male patient aged 2 to 9 who had a stem cell transplant for chronic granulomatous disease, so the T cells may come from the graft donor.

Concerning this clonotype: Because it lacks the conserved phenylalanine or tryptophan at the end, this CDR3 is likely a read error. The chain recombines TRBV29-1 with TRBJ2-2; the D gene is possibly TRBD2 (5 bases). This CDR3 comprises 11 residues. Germline assignment: CDR1 SQVTM and CDR2 ANQGSEA. The CDR3 sequence: CSVVKAGELFL. The CDR3 DNA sequence: TGCAGCGTTGTAAAGGCCGGGGAACTGTTTCTT.

Many counts were recorded for this clonotype. This chain links TRBV18 with TRBJ2-2; possibly TRBD1 for D (6 bases). With 0 bases removed from V and 1 base from J, the gap between germline ends came to 6 bases. This CDR3 is 15 amino acids long. Germline V gene sequence: CDR1 KGHSH, CDR2 LQKENI. The CDR3 protein is CASSPPDRNTGELFF. The CDR3 DNA sequence: TGTGCCAGCTCACCACCGGACAGGAACACCGGGGAGCTGTTTTTT.

This clonotype was seen many times. The J gene is TRBJ2-5, the V gene TRBV7-2; D might be TRBD2 (6 bases). Germline lookup yields CDR1 SGHTA and CDR2 FQGNSA. This CDR3 comprises 14 residues. Trimming took off 0 bases at V and 6 bases at J, with 11 bases between the two ends. The CDR3 protein is CASSLATGVQTQYF. CDR3 nucleotide sequence: TGTGCCAGCAGCTTAGCGACGGGAGTTCAGACCCAGTACTTC.

The table lists this clonotype with many counts. The rearrangement joins TRBV4-2 to TRBJ2-1; 7 bases are shared with TRBD1. This CDR3 region has 17 residues. CDR1 and CDR2 (germline): LGHNA, YNFKEQ. V shed 4 bases, J shed 2 bases, and the junction held 11 bases outside the gene matches. CDR3: CASSLPGTVYPYNEQFF. In nucleotides, the CDR3 is TGTGCCAGCAGCCTACCTGGGACAGTATACCCCTACAATGAGCAGTTCTTC.

This clonotype has a count of ten or more. In DNA, the CDR3 is TGCAGCGTTAGCTCCGGGACCCCACTTAATGAGCAGTTCTTC. This gives the protein CSVSSGTPLNEQFF. The chain joins TRBV29-1 to TRBJ2-1; D is tentatively TRBD1 or TRBD2 (5 bases each). In germline, CDR1 is SQVTM, CDR2 ANQGSEA. CDR3 length: 14 residues. V lost 5 bases and J lost 7, with 18 bases in between.

To note about this clonotype: This clone may be a read error of a much larger clone one base away. J is TRBJ2-2 and V is TRBV9, with D tentatively TRBD2 (5 bases). The V gene's germline CDR1 is SGDLS and CDR2 YYNGEE. The CDR3 has 13 amino acids. The CDR3 DNA sequence: TGTGCCAGCAGCGAGCTAGATATCGGGGATCTGTTTTTT. The encoded protein is CASSELDIGDLFF.

This clonotype occurred a few times. The V gene is TRBV11-1, the J gene TRBJ2-1, with 7 bases aligning to TRBD2. Germline lookup yields CDR1 SGHAT and CDR2 FQDESV (reference sequence). The junction had 5 bases not matched to a gene; V was cut back by 5 bases and J by 10 bases. CDR3 length equals 12 residues. The CDR3 DNA reads TGTGCCAGCAGCCCCAGCGGGACCGAGCAGTTCTTC. Encoded protein: CASSPSGTEQFF.

This clonotype was seen a few times. V is TRBV28 and J is TRBJ2-5; possibly TRBD1 or TRBD2 for D (5 bases each). The germline CDR1 and CDR2 sequences are MDHEN and SYDVKM. V dropped 5 bases and J dropped 10 bases, with 17 bases sitting between them. The CDR3 has 13 amino acids. The CDR3 nucleotides read TGTGCCAGCAGTGCACCCCCCATGAGGGGCCAGTACTTC. This sequence encodes CASSAPPMRGQYF.

This clonotype showed up many times. The V and J genes are TRBV20-1 and TRBJ2-3; D is uncertain. V was pared by 5 bases and J by 5 bases, with 8 bases between. The CDR3 extends over 11 amino acids. Germline V gene sequence: CDR1 DFQATT, CDR2 SNEGSKA (reference sequence). CDR3 bases: TGCAGTGCTCGTACAATAGATACGCAGTATTTT. Protein product: CSARTIDTQYF.

This clonotype was picked up many times. V is TRBV9 and J is TRBJ2-5, with a possible D match to TRBD2 (7 bases). The CDR3 spans 16 residues. Germline CDR1 reads SGDLS; CDR2 reads YYNGEE. The V end lost 4 bases, the J end lost 5 bases, and 21 bases lay between the germline ends. The CDR3 spells CASSLGGGHSAETQYF. The CDR3 DNA reads TGTGCCAGCAGCCTCGGCGGGGGCCATTCAGCGGAGACCCAGTACTTC.

This clonotype is large within its sample. This rearrangement joins TRBV5-6 to TRBJ2-7; 7 bases fit TRBD2. The CDR3 spans 13 residues. CDR1 and CDR2 from the germline V gene are SGHDT and YYEEEE. J lost 3 bases, V lost 5 bases, and 5 bases had no gene match. The CDR3 DNA sequence: TGTGCCAGCAGTGGACTAGGGATCTACGAGCAGTACTTC. As protein: CASSGLGIYEQYF. The full variable domain, with the rest looked up from reference TRBV5-6 and TRBJ2-7, is DAGVTQSPTHLIKTRGQQVTLRCSPKSGHDTVSWYQQALGQGPQFIFQYYEEEERQRGNFPDRFSGHQFPNYSSELNVNALLLGDSALYLCASSGLGIYEQYFGPGTRLTVT.

This clonotype was picked up many times. Written as DNA, the CDR3 is TGTGCCGCTAGGGGGGCCTCCTACAATGAGCAGTTCTTC. Translation: CAARGASYNEQFF. The gene calls are TRBV7-9 and TRBJ2-1, with D possibly being TRBD1 or TRBD2 (6 bases each). CDR1 SEHNR and CDR2 FQNEAQ come from the germline V gene (reference sequence). CDR3 length: 13 residues. Trimming stripped 11 bases from V and 0 bases from J, with 11 bases between.

This clonotype was observed at least ten times. The chain recombines TRBV12-3 or TRBV12-4 with TRBJ2-5, with D tentatively TRBD2 (5 bases). V lost 6 bases, J lost 1 base, and 12 bases lay in between. This CDR3 is 14 amino acids long. The DNA for the CDR3 is TGTGCCAGCAGACTCAGCGGAACCCAAGAGACCCAGTACTTC. This codes for CASRLSGTQETQYF.

This clonotype was seen many times. The CDR3 bases are TGTGCCAGCCAGACAGGGCCCACTGAAGCTTTCTTT. This translates into CASQTGPTEAFF. The V and J genes are TRBV28 and TRBJ1-1; 7 positions match TRBD1. The germline V gene has CDR1 MDHEN and CDR2 SYDVKM. The CDR3 consists of 12 residues. The ends lost 8 bases at V and 4 bases at J; junction bases unmatched: 4. The whole variable domain, filled in from reference TRBV28 and TRBJ1-1, reads DVKVTQSSRYLVKRTGEKVFLECVQDMDHENMFWYRQDPGLGLRLIYFSYDVKMKEKGDIPEGYSVSREKKERFSLILESASTNQTSMYLCASQTGPTEAFFGQGTRLTVV.